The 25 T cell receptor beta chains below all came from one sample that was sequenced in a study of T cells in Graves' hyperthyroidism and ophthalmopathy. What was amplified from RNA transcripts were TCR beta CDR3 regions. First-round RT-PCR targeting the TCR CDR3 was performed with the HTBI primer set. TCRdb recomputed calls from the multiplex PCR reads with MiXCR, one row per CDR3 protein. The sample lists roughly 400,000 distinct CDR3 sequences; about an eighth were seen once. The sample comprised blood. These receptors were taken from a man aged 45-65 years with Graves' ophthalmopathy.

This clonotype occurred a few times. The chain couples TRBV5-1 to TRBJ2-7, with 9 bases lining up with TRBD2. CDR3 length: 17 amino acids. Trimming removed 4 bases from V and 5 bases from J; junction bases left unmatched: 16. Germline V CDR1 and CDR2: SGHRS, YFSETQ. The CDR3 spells CASSTGTSPRRINEQYF. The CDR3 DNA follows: TGCGCCAGCAGCACCGGGACTAGCCCTAGGAGGATCAACGAGCAGTACTTC.

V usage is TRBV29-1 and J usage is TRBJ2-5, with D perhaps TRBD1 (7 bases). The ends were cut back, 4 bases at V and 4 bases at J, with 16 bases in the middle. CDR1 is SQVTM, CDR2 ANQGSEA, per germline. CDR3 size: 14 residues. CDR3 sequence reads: CSVVEGARGETQYF. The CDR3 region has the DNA TGCAGCGTTGTGGAGGGGGCGCGAGGAGAGACCCAGTACTTC.

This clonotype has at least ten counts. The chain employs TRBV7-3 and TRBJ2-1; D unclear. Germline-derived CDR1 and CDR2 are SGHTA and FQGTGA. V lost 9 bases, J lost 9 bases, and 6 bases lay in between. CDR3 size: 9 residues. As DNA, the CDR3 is TGTGCCAGTTATACTGAGCAGTTCTTC. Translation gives CASYTEQFF.

CDR3 in DNA: TGCGCCAGCAGCCATCTCTTTTTTACCTCCTACAATGAGCAGTTCTTC. Amino acids: CASSHLFFTSYNEQFF. This chain joins TRBV4-1 and TRBJ2-1; D is unclear. The germline V and J ends were trimmed by 3 bases and 0 bases, with 12 bases remaining between them. This CDR3 contains 16 residues. Germline CDR1 MGHRA, CDR2 YSYEKL.

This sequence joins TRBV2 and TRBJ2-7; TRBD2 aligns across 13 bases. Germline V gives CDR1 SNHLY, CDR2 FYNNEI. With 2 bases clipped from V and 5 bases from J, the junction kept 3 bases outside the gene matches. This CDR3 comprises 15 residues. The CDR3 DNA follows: TGTGCCAGCAGTGAACAGACTAGCGGGAGGCACGAGCAGTACTTC. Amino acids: CASSEQTSGRHEQYF.

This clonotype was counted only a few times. The CDR3 DNA is TGCAGCGTTGAAACCGGGGATAGCAATCAGCCCCAGCATTTT. This translates into CSVETGDSNQPQHF. The chain carries TRBV29-1 and TRBJ1-5; D is unclear. CDR3 length: 14 amino acids. Germline assignment: CDR1 SQVTM and CDR2 ANQGSEA. The V end lost 2 bases, the J end lost 0 bases, and 8 bases lay between the germline ends.

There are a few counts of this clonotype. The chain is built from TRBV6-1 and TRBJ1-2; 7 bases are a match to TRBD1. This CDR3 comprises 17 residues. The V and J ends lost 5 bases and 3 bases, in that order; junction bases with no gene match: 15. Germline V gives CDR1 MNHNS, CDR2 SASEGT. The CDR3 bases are TGTGCCAGCAGTATCCAACAGACAGGGATGGTACACTATGGCTACACCTTC. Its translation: CASSIQQTGMVHYGYTF.

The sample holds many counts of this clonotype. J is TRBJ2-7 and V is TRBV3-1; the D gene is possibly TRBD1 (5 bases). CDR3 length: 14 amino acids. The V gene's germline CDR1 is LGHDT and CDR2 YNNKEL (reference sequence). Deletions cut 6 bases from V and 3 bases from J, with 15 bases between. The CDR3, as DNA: TGTGCCAGCAGTGCCGACAGAGCCATCTACGAGCAGTACTTC. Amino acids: CASSADRAIYEQYF.

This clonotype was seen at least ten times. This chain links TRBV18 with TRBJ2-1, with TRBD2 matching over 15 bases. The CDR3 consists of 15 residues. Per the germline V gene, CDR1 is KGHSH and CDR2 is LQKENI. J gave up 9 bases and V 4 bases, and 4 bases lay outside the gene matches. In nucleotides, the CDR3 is TGTGCCAGCTCACAGGGACTAGCGGGAGGCGGTGAGCAGTTCTTC. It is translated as CASSQGLAGGGEQFF. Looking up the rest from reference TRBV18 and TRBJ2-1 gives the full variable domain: NAGVMQNPRHLVRRRGQEARLRCSPMKGHSHVYWYRQLPEEGLKFMVYLQKENIIDESGMPKERFSAEFPKEGPSILRIQQVVRGDSAAYFCASSQGLAGGGEQFFGPGTRLTVL.

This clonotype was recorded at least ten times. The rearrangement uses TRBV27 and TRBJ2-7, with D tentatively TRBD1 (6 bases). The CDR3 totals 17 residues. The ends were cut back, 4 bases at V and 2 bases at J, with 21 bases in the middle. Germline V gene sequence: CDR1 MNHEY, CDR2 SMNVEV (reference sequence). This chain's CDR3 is CASSYIKTGFLPYEQYF. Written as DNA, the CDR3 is TGTGCCAGCAGTTACATCAAGACAGGATTCCTCCCCTACGAGCAGTACTTC.

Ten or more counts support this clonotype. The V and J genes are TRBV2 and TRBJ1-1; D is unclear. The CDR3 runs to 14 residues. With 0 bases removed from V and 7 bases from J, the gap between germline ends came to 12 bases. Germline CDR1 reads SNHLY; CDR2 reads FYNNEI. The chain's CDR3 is CASSEAPGRFEAFF. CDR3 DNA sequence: TGTGCCAGCAGTGAAGCACCGGGCAGATTTGAAGCTTTCTTT.

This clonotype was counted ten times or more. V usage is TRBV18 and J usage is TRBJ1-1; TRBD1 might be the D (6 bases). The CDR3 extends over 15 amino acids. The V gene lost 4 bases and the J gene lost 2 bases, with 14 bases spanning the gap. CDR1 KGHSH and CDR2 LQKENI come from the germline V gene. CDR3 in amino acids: CASSLGPDSNTEAFF. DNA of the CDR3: TGTGCCAGCTCACTCGGTCCGGACAGCAACACTGAAGCTTTCTTT.

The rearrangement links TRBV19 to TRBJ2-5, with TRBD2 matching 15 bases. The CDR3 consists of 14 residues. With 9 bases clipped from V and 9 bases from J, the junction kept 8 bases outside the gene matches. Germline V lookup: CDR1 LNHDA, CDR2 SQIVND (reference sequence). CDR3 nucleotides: TGTGCCAGCGCCGGGACTAGCGGGAGGAGGCCCCAGTACTTC. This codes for CASAGTSGRRPQYF.

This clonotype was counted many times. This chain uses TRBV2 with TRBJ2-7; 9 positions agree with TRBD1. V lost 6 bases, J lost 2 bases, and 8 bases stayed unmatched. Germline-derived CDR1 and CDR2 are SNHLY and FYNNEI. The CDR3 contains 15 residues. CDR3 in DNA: TGTGCCAGCAGCGACCGGGACAGGGCGACCTACGAGCAGTACTTC. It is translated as CASSDRDRATYEQYF.

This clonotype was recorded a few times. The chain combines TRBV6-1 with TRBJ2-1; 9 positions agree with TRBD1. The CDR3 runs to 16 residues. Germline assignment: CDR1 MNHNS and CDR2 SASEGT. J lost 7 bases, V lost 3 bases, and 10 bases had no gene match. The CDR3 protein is CASSEIPGQGRNEQFF. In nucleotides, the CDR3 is TGTGCCAGCAGTGAGATTCCGGGACAGGGACGGAATGAGCAGTTCTTC.

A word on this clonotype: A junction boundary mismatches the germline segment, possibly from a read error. The CDR3 loop is CASSQDSGVDTYNGQFF. The CDR3 DNA reads TGTGCCAGCAGCCAAGATAGCGGGGTAGACACCTACAATGGGCAGTTCTTC. This chain joins TRBV11-2 and TRBJ2-1; 8 nucleotides align to TRBD2. CDR1 is SGHAT and CDR2 is FQNNGV in the germline V gene. CDR3 length: 17 residues.

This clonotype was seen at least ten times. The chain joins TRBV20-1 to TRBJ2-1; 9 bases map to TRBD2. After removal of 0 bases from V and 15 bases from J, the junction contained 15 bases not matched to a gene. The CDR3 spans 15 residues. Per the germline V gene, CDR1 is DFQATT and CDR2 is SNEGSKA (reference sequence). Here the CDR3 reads CSARDGTSKRQVLFF. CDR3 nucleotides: TGCAGTGCTAGAGATGGGACTAGCAAACGTCAGGTATTGTTCTTC.

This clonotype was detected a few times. The CDR3 sequence: CASREEGFGELFF. The CDR3 DNA reads as TGTGCCAGCAGAGAGGAGGGCTTCGGGGAGCTGTTTTTT. The rearrangement links TRBV11-3 to TRBJ2-2; D may be TRBD2 (6 bases). CDR1 and CDR2 from the germline V gene are SGHNT and YENEEA. The CDR3 contains 13 residues. The V end lost 6 bases, the J end lost 7 bases, and 12 bases lay between the germline ends.

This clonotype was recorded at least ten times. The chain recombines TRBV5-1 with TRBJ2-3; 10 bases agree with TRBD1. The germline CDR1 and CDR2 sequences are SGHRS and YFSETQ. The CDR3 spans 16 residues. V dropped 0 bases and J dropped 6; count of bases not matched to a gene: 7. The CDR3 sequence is CASSLVSGQGPDTQYF. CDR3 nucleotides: TGCGCCAGCAGCTTGGTCTCGGGACAGGGGCCGGATACGCAGTATTTT. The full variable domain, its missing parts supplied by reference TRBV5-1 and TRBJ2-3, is KAGVTQTPRYLIKTRGQQVTLSCSPISGHRSVSWYQQTPGQGLQFLFEYFSETQRNKGNFPGRFSGRQFSNSRSEMNVSTLELGDSALYLCASSLVSGQGPDTQYFGPGTRLTVL.

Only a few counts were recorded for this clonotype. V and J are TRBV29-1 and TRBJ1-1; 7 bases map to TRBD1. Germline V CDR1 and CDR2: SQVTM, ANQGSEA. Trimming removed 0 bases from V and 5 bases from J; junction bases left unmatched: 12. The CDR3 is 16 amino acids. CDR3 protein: CSVEDVGGAIWTEAFF. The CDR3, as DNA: TGCAGCGTTGAAGATGTAGGGGGCGCAATTTGGACTGAAGCTTTCTTT.

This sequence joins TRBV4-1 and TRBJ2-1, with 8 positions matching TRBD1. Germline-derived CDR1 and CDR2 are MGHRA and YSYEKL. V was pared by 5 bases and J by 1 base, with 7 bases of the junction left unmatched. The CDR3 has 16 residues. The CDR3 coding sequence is TGCGCCAGCAGCATACGGACAGGGTCATCCTACAATGAGCAGTTCTTC. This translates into CASSIRTGSSYNEQFF.

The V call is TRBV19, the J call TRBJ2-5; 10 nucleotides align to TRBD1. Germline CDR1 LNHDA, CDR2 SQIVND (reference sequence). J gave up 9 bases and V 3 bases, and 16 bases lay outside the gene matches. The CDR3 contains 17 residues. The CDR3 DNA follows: TGTGCCAGTAGTATTGGTAATCCGGGACAGGGGCCATTTCCCCAGTACTTC. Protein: CASSIGNPGQGPFPQYF.

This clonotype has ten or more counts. CDR3 in DNA: TGTGCCAGCTCACCCGAGCTGGTGTCCAACAATGAGCAGTTCTTC. Translated, it gives CASSPELVSNNEQFF. This chain joins TRBV18 and TRBJ2-1, with D unclear. CDR3 size: 15 residues. Germline values: CDR1 KGHSH, CDR2 LQKENI. V was shortened by 3 bases and J by 5 bases, with 14 bases between the two germline ends.

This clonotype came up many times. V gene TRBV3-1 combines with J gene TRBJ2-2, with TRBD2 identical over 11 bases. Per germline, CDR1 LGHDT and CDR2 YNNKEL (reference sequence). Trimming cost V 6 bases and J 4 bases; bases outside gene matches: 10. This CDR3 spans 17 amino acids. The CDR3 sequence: CASRGTSGPLGTGELFF. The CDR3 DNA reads TGTGCCAGCAGAGGGACTAGCGGCCCCCTGGGCACCGGGGAGCTGTTTTTT.

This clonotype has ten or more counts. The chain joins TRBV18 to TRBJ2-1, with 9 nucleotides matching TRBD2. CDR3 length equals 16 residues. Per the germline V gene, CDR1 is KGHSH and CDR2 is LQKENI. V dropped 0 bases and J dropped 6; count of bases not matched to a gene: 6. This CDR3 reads CASSPPSAGGGNEQFF. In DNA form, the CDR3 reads TGTGCCAGCTCACCACCGTCCGCGGGAGGGGGCAATGAGCAGTTCTTC.